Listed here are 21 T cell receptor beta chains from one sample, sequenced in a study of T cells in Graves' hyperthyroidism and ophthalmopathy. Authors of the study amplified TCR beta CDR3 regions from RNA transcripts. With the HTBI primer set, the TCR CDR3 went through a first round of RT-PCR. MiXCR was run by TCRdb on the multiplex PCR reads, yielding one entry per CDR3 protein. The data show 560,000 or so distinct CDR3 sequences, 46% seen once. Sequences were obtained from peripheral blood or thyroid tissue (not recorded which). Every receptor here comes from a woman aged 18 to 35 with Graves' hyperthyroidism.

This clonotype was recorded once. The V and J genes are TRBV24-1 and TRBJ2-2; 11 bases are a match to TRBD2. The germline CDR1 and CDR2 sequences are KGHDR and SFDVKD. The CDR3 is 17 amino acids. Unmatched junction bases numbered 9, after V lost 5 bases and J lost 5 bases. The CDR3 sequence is CATSVGGTSGRTGELFF. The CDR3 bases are TGTGCCACCAGTGTAGGTGGGACTAGCGGCCGAACCGGGGAGCTGTTTTTT.

The chain's CDR3 is CASSSLAGGFYEQYF. The CDR3 DNA sequence: TGTGCCAGCAGCTCCCTAGCGGGAGGGTTCTACGAGCAGTACTTC. This chain links TRBV7-3 with TRBJ2-7; 12 nucleotides line up with TRBD2. CDR3 length: 15 residues. Germline loops: CDR1 SGHTA, CDR2 FQGTGA. The J segment lost 3 bases and the V segment lost 4 bases, leaving 4 bases of the junction unmatched.

The CDR3 bases are TGTGCCAGCACTTATTCAATAGGAGGGCAGACCCAGTACTTC. It is translated as CASTYSIGGQTQYF. The chain carries TRBV2 and TRBJ2-5, with D perhaps TRBD2 (6 bases). The V and J ends lost 7 bases and 6 bases respectively, with 18 bases between them. Looked up from germline, CDR1 is SNHLY and CDR2 is FYNNEI. The CDR3 length is 14 residues. The full variable domain, rest sourced from reference TRBV2 and TRBJ2-5, is EPEVTQTPSHQVTQMGQEVILRCVPISNHLYFYWYRQILGQKVEFLVSFYNNEISEKSEIFDDQFSVERPDGSNFTLKIRSTKLEDSAMYFCASTYSIGGQTQYFGPGTRLLVL.

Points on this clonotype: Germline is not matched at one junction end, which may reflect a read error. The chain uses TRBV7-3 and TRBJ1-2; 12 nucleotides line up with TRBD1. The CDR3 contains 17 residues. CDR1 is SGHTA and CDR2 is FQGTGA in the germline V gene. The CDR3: CASSLKGDRGRLGGYTF. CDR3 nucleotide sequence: TGCGCCAGCAGCCTCAAGGGGGACAGGGGGCGGCTTGGCGGCTACACCTTC. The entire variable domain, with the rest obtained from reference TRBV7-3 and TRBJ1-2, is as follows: GAGVSQTPSNKVTEKGKYVELRCDPISGHTALYWYRQSLGQGPEFLIYFQGTGAADDSGLPNDRFFAVRPEGSVSTLKIQRTERGDSAVYLCASSLKGDRGRLGGYTFGSGTRLTVV.

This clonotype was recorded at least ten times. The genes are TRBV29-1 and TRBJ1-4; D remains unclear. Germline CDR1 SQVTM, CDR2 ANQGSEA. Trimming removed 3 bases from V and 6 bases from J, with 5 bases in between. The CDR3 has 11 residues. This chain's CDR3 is CSVDKDEKLFF. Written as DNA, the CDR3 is TGCAGCGTTGACAAGGATGAAAAACTGTTTTTT.

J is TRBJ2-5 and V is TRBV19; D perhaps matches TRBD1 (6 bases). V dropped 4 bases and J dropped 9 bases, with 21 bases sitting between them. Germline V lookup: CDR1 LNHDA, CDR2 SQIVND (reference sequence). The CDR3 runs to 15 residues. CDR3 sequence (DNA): TGTGCCAGTAGTAGGTTGGACAGCTACAATCAGCCCCAGTACTTC. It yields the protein CASSRLDSYNQPQYF.

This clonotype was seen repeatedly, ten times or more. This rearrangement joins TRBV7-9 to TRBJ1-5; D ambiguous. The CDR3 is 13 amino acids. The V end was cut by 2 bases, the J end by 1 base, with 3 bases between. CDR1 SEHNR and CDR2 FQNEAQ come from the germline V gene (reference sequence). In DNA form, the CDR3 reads TGTGCCAGCAGCTTAATGAGCAATCAGCCCCAGCATTTT. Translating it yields CASSLMSNQPQHF.

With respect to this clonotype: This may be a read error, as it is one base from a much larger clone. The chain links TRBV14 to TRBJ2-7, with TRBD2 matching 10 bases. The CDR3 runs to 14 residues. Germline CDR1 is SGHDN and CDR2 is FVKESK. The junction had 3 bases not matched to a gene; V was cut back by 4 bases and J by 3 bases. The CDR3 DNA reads TGTGCCAGCAGCCCGGGACTAGCGCACTACGAGCAGTACTTC. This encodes CASSPGLAHYEQYF. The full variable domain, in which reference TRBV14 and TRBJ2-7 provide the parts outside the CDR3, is EAGVTQFPSHSVIEKGQTVTLRCDPISGHDNLYWYRRVMGKEIKFLLHFVKESKQDESGMPNNRFLAERTGGTYSTLKVQPAELEDSGVYFCASSPGLAHYEQYFGPGTRLTVT.

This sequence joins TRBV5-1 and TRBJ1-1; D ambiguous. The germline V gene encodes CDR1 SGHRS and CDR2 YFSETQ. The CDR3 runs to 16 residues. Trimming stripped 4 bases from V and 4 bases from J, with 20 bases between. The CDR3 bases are TGCGCCAGCAGCCGGGCAGTAGTTGGGCTGAGCACTGAAGCTTTCTTT. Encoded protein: CASSRAVVGLSTEAFF.

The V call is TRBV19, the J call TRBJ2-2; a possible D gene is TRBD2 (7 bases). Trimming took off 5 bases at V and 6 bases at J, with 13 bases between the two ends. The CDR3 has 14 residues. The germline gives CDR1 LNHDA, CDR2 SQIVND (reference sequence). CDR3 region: CASSAQGRAGELFF. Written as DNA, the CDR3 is TGTGCCAGTAGTGCTCAGGGGAGGGCCGGGGAGCTGTTTTTT.

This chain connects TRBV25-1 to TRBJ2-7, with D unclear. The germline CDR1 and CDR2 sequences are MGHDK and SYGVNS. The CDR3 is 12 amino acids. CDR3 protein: CAYHSRRYEQYF. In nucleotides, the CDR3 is TGTGCTTACCATTCACGGAGATACGAGCAGTACTTC.

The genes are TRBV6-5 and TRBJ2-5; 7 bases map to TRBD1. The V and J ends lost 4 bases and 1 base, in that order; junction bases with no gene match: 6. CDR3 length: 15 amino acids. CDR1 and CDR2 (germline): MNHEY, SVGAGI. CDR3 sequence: CASSSSDRFQETQYF. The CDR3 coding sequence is TGTGCCAGCAGTTCGTCGGACAGGTTCCAAGAGACCCAGTACTTC.

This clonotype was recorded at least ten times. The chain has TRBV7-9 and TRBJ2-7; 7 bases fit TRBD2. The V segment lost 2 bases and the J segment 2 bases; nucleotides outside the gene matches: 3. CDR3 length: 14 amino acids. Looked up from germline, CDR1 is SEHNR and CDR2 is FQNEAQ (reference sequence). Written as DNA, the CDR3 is TGTGCCAGCAGCTTAAGCGGGACCACCTACGAGCAGTACTTC. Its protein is CASSLSGTTYEQYF.

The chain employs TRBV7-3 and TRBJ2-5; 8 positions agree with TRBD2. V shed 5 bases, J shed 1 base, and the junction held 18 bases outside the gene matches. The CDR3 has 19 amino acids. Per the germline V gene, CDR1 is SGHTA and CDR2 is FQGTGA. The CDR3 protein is CASSLNRLGLAGAQETQYF. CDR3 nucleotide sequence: TGTGCCAGCAGCCTTAATCGGCTTGGGCTAGCGGGCGCCCAAGAGACCCAGTACTTC. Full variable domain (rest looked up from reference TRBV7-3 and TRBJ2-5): GAGVSQTPSNKVTEKGKYVELRCDPISGHTALYWYRQSLGQGPEFLIYFQGTGAADDSGLPNDRFFAVRPEGSVSTLKIQRTERGDSAVYLCASSLNRLGLAGAQETQYFGPGTRLLVL.

Here the CDR3 reads CASSVVQLNTEAFF. CDR3 DNA sequence: TGTGCCAGCAGCGTAGTACAGCTAAACACTGAAGCTTTCTTT. This chain joins TRBV9 and TRBJ1-1; unclear D gene. The V and J ends lost 0 bases and 2 bases respectively, with 8 bases between them. The germline V gene encodes CDR1 SGDLS and CDR2 YYNGEE. The CDR3 length is 14 residues.

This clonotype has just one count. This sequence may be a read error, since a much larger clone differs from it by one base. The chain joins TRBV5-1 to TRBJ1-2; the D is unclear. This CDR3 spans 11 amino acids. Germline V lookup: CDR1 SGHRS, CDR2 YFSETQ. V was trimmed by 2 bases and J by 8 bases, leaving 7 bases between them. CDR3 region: CASSFLGGYTF. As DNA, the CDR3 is TGCGCCAGCAGCTTCTTGGGAGGCTACACCTTC.

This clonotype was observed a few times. The CDR3 is CASSLARDEGYGYTF. CDR3 DNA: TGTGCCAGCAGCTTAGCAAGGGATGAGGGGTATGGCTACACCTTC. The chain combines TRBV7-9 with TRBJ1-2; tentatively, D is TRBD1 (5 bases). Germline CDR1 and CDR2: SEHNR and FQNEAQ (reference sequence). V gave up 0 bases and J gave up 5 bases, with 13 bases separating them. The CDR3 totals 15 residues.

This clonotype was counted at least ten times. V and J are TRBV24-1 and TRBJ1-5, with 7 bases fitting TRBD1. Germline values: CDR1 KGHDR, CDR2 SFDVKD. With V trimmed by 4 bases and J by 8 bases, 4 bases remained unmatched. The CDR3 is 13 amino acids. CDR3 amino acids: CATSEGRGEPQHF. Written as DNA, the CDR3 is TGTGCCACCAGTGAGGGCAGGGGGGAGCCCCAGCATTTT.

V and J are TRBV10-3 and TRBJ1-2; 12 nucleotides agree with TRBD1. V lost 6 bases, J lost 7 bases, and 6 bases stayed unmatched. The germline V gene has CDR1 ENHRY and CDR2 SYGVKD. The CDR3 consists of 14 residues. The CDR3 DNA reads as TGTGCCATCAGCCCGGGACAGGGGGCCCTTGGCTACACCTTC. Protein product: CAISPGQGALGYTF.

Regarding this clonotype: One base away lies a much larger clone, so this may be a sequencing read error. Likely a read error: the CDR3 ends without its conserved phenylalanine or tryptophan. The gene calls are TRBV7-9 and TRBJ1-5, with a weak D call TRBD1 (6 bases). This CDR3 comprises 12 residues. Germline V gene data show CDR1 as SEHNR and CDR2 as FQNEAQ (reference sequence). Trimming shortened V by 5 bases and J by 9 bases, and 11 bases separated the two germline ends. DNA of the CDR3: TGTGCCAGCAGCCTACAGGGCCGGCCCCAGCATATT. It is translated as CASSLQGRPQHI.

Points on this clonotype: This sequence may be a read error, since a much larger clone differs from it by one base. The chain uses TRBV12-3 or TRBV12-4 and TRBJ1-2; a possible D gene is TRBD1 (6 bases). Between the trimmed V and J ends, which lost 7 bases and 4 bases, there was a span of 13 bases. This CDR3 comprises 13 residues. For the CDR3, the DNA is TGTGCCAGCACCAAGGGGGGAACCTATGGCTACACCTTC. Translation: CASTKGGTYGYTF.